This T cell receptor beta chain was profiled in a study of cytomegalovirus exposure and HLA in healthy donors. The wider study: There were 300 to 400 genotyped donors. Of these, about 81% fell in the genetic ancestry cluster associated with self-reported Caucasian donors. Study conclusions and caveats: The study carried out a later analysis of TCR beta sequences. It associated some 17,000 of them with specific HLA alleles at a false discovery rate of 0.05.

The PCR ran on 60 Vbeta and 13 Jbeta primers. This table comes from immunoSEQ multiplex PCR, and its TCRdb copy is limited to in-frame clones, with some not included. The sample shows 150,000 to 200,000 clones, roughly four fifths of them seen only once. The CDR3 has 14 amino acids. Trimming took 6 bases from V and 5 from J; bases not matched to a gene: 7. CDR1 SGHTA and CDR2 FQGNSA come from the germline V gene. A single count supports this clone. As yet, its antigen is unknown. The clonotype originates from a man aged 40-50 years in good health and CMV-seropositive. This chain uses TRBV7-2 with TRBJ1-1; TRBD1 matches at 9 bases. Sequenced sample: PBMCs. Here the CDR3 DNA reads TGTGCCAGCAGTCCCACAGGGGGCCGTACTGAAGCTTTCTTT. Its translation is CASSPTGGRTEAFF.